This T cell receptor beta chain emerged from a study of blood T cell repertoires in COVID-19. Sequencing used immunoSEQ multiplex PCR; TCRdb keeps in-frame clones, though not all of them. Of roughly 200,000 clones listed, 80% to 90% are singletons. This clone was recorded only once. Additional DNA sequences in this sample encode the identical CDR3. This TCR came from a man aged 35 to 55 who had recovered from COVID-19. Source material: PBMCs or T cells enriched from blood (not recorded which).

CDR3 nucleotide sequence: TGTGCCAGTAGTATACAGGGGGCGGGTCAGCCCCAGCATTTT. Amino acid sequence: CASSIQGAGQPQHF. The chain links TRBV19 to TRBJ1-5, with TRBD1 matching 8 bases. The germline V gene encodes CDR1 LNHDA and CDR2 SQIVND (reference sequence). The V and J ends lost 2 bases and 6 bases, in that order; junction bases with no gene match: 3. The CDR3 runs 14 residues.